The rows below give T cell receptor beta chains drawn from one sample of a study of technical replicates of blood from a handful of donors. Measured with immunoSEQ multiplex PCR; TCRdb has only the in-frame clones, and not every one. The profile shows about 68,000 clones, under 98% of them singletons. Specimen: T cells isolated from PBMCs. Source of these receptors: a human donor in good health. Each CDR3 is given with its conserved first and last residue. D genes are given only for firm matches. Not all rows give a size; the values are once, few, many and, for expanded clones, a class.

CDR3 DNA,CDR3 protein,J gene,clone size,V gene,D gene
TGTGCCAGCAGCTTCCTAGTGGCAGAGACCCAGTACTTC,CASSFLVAETQYF,TRBJ2-5,.,TRBV7-7,.
TGCAGCGTTCCGGGACTTTTAGCGTCCACAGATACGCAGTATTTT,CSVPGLLASTDTQYF,TRBJ2-3,.,TRBV29-1,.
TGTGCCAGCAGCTTACTAGCGGGAGACCTAGACTACGAGCAGTACTTC,CASSLLAGDLDYEQYF,TRBJ2-7,.,TRBV7-8,TRBD2
TGTGCCAGCAGCTTAGCAGGGGGCGCAAATGGCTACACCTTC,CASSLAGGANGYTF,TRBJ1-2,few,TRBV7-8,TRBD1
TGTGCCAGAAGCCTACCGCGGGTGACAGGGAAGTCGACCGGGGAGCTGTTTTTT,CARSLPRVTGKSTGELFF,TRBJ2-2,once,TRBV5-3,TRBD1
TGTGCCACCAGCAGAGATCCCTCTAACGAGCAGTACTTC,CATSRDPSNEQYF,TRBJ2-7,.,TRBV15,.
TGCGCCAGCAGTTTAGCGGGGCACACAGATACGCAGTATTTT,CASSLAGHTDTQYF,TRBJ2-3,.,TRBV5-1,TRBD2
TGCGCCAGCAGCCAATGGACAGGGCCATACAACACTGAAGCTTTCTTT,CASSQWTGPYNTEAFF,TRBJ1-1,.,TRBV4-3,TRBD1
TGTGCCAGCAGCTTATCCCCAGGGCCCTACGAGCAGTACTTC,CASSLSPGPYEQYF,TRBJ2-7,.,TRBV13,.
TGTGCCACCGGGGGACGGGACACCGGGGAGCTGTTTTTT,CATGGRDTGELFF,TRBJ2-2,.,TRBV10-3,.
TGTGCCAGTAGTCCCCCCAAGGCAGGCTTTTTCGAAAAACTGTTTTTT,CASSPPKAGFFEKLFF,TRBJ1-4,.,TRBV19,.
TGTGCCAGCAGCCGACAGGCACCCTACGAGCAGTACTTC,CASSRQAPYEQYF,TRBJ2-7,.,TRBV27,.
TGCAGCGTCATGAACACTGAAGCTTTCTTT,CSVMNTEAFF,TRBJ1-1,.,TRBV29-1,.
TGCGCCAGCAGCGTACTCCAGGGCTCCGGGGAGCTGTTTTTT,CASSVLQGSGELFF,TRBJ2-2,.,TRBV5-1,.
TGTGCCAGCAGCCCGCGGGCGGCCGTCCTTTATAGCAATCAGCCCCAGCATTTT,CASSPRAAVLYSNQPQHF,TRBJ1-5,once,TRBV7-8,.
TGCGCCAGCAATCAAGGGATAGCGGGATTGTACGAGCAGTACTTC,CASNQGIAGLYEQYF,TRBJ2-7,.,TRBV5-1,TRBD2
TGTGCCAGCAGCCCAGGGGTAATGGTTAGGGGAAACACCATATATTTT,CASSPGVMVRGNTIYF,TRBJ1-3,.,TRBV7-6,.
TGCGCCAGCAGCCAAGGCCTACTAGCGGGGATAACCCAAGAGACCCAGTACTTC,CASSQGLLAGITQETQYF,TRBJ2-5,once,TRBV4-3,TRBD2
TGTGCCAGCAGGGTACACGTCTCTGGAAACACCATATATTTT,CASRVHVSGNTIYF,TRBJ1-3,few,TRBV6-5,.
TGCGCCAGCAGTATGGAGGAGGACTATGGCTACACCTTC,CASSMEEDYGYTF,TRBJ1-2,.,TRBV5-1,.
TGTGCCAGCAAGAGGGGGGGGCTGTCGGCCTACGAGCAGTACTTC,CASKRGGLSAYEQYF,TRBJ2-7,.,TRBV13,.
TGTGCCAGCTCACCGTTTGAGGATGAGACTGAAGCTTTCTTT,CASSPFEDETEAFF,TRBJ1-1,.,TRBV18,.
TGTGCCAGCAGCTTAGGGGCAGCCGGCGACGAGCAGTACTTC,CASSLGAAGDEQYF,TRBJ2-7,.,TRBV7-6,.
TGTGCCAGCAGTGGAAGACAAGATAGCAATCAGCCCCAGCATTTT,CASSGRQDSNQPQHF,TRBJ1-5,.,TRBV6-1,.
TGTGCCAGCAGTGAGTTTAGCGGGAGAGCTACCTACGAGCAGTACTTC,CASSEFSGRATYEQYF,TRBJ2-7,once,TRBV6-1,TRBD2
TGTGCCAGCAGCTCGAGGAACACTGAAGCTTTCTTT,CASSSRNTEAFF,TRBJ1-1,once,TRBV11-3,.
TGCGCCAGCAGCCAAAAGCCCCGCGGGGGAGACGAGCAGTACTTC,CASSQKPRGGDEQYF,TRBJ2-7,.,TRBV4-1,TRBD2
TGTGCCAGCAGCGCCCCAGGGGGCAGTACGGGATACACAGATACGCAGTATTTT,CASSAPGGSTGYTDTQYF,TRBJ2-3,.,TRBV9,TRBD1
TGTGCCAGTAGTATTTACAGGGGCACAGATACGCAGTATTTT,CASSIYRGTDTQYF,TRBJ2-3,.,TRBV19,.
TGTGCCACCTCTTTGGGGACTAGGCAATACGAGCAGTACTTC,CATSLGTRQYEQYF,TRBJ2-7,.,TRBV19,TRBD2
TGTGCCAGCAGCTTAGGGTCGGGTAGCTATGGCTACACCTTC,CASSLGSGSYGYTF,TRBJ1-2,.,TRBV7-9,.
TGTGCCACCAGCAGTGTAGGGGGCTCCCAGTACTTC,CATSSVGGSQYF,TRBJ2-4,.,TRBV15,TRBD1
TGTGCCAGCAGCAAAGGGACAGGGAAGGATACGCAGTATTTT,CASSKGTGKDTQYF,TRBJ2-3,.,TRBV5-4,TRBD1
TGTGCCAGCAGCCCGGGTTTTACTTACGAGCAGTACTTC,CASSPGFTYEQYF,TRBJ2-7,once,TRBV7-2,.
TGTGCTAGTGGTTTGGTCGATCCAGGGTATACAGATGAGCAGTTCTTC,CASGLVDPGYTDEQFF,TRBJ2-1,.,TRBV12-5,.
TGTGCCAGCAGCTTAGCAATGATAGCAGGGGAGCAGTACTTC,CASSLAMIAGEQYF,TRBJ2-7,.,TRBV7-2,.
TGTGCCAGCAGGGGGACACTGGCGAGCAATCAGCCCCAGCATTTT,CASRGTLASNQPQHF,TRBJ1-5,.,TRBV2,.
TGTGCCAGCAGTGACGGGACAGGGAACACCGGGGAGCTGTTTTTT,CASSDGTGNTGELFF,TRBJ2-2,once,TRBV6-4,TRBD1
TGTGCCAGCAGTCCTACAGGGTTTTCCGAGCAGTACTTC,CASSPTGFSEQYF,TRBJ2-7,.,TRBV11-3,.
TGTGCCAGCAGTTTATCCAATCAAGAGACCCAGTACTTC,CASSLSNQETQYF,TRBJ2-5,once,TRBV27,.
TGTGCCAGTAGTAATCAGGGGGAGACCCAGTACTTC,CASSNQGETQYF,TRBJ2-5,.,TRBV19,.
TGTGCCAGCAGTACCTCGACAGGGCTGGCCTTTAACTATGGCTACACCTTC,CASSTSTGLAFNYGYTF,TRBJ1-2,.,TRBV27,TRBD1
TGTGCCAGCAGGGGGCGCGCAGAGACCCAGTACTTC,CASRGRAETQYF,TRBJ2-5,.,TRBV7-2,.
TGTGCCAGCAGCACGACCGGGGAAACCTGGGAGCTGTTTTTT,CASSTTGETWELFF,TRBJ2-2,.,TRBV6-5,.